Listed below are T cell receptor beta chains from one sample, sequenced in a study of Ad26.COV2.S vaccination and SARS-CoV-2 variants. Clones were read by immunoSEQ multiplex PCR, and TCRdb kept only the in-frame ones, dropping some. Of over 300,000 clones in the sample, about four fifths were seen once. The sample was peripheral blood, taken in a trial of Ad26.COV2.S vaccine versus placebo. The receptors were sampled from a person between 18 and 65 years old who received the Ad26.COV2.S COVID-19 vaccine or a placebo. CDR3s include the opening cysteine and the closing phenylalanine or tryptophan. The D gene is left open where the match is weak. Part of the rows lack a size; the others show once, few, many or a class for expanded clones.

CDR3aa | v_gene | d_gene | abundance | len
CASSSRGLGDEQYF | TRBV27 | . | . | 14
CASSQVPNEQFF | TRBV3-1/TRBV3-2 | . | . | 12
CASSPPGRGYTF | TRBV7-2 | . | . | 12
CSVEEGRGNEKLFF | TRBV29-1 | . | . | 14
CASRRAGLRTEAFF | TRBV19 | . | few | 14
CASSQLGQSSSGNTIYF | TRBV4-2 | . | . | 17
CASGLQSIRNTIYF | TRBV2 | . | . | 14
CASSMGRAASPYEQYF | TRBV19 | . | . | 16
CASSQDRAHRDGGYTF | TRBV4-2 | . | . | 16
CASSNPRGRAKNIQYF | TRBV7-2 | . | few | 16
CASSVSSGGASEQFF | TRBV9 | TRBD2 | . | 15
CASSAGKNEQYF | TRBV19 | . | . | 12
CASSRAGYEQYF | TRBV11-3 | . | . | 12
CASSPTGIVGSETQYF | TRBV7-8 | TRBD1 | . | 16
CASSPTEGPPNEQFF | TRBV9 | . | . | 15
CASSLALGSGNYNEQFF | TRBV5-1 | . | . | 17
CASSLSMGTNANEQFF | TRBV27 | . | . | 16
CASSSPEQGDQPQHF | TRBV7-9 | . | . | 15
CASSYSDPPSYTF | TRBV6-6 | . | . | 13
CASSLDEGSPLHF | TRBV11-3 | . | . | 13
CASSPPGLMSYTF | TRBV27 | . | few | 13
CSVSGSGPEAFF | TRBV29-1 | . | . | 12
CASRGLALTEQFF | TRBV6-5 | TRBD2 | . | 13
CASSWGLADAYNEQFF | TRBV5-1 | TRBD2 | once | 16
CSARISETQYF | TRBV20-1 | . | . | 11
CASNPGGGAGTDTQYF | TRBV7-2 | . | . | 16
CASSAEVVSGPQETQYF | TRBV7-2 | . | . | 17